Below are 14 T cell receptor beta chains sequenced from a single sample in a study of blood T cell repertoires in COVID-19. Profiled with immunoSEQ multiplex PCR; TCRdb holds only in-frame clones, not every one. The sample carries around 370,000 clones, more than 75% recorded once. Material for sequencing was peripheral blood. Receptors were obtained from a woman between 45 and 60 years old with COVID-19, enrolled during active disease.

V usage is TRBV24-1 and J usage is TRBJ1-5, with 8 positions matching TRBD1. Germline CDR1 KGHDR, CDR2 SFDVKD. The CDR3 length is 17 residues. Trimming cost V 3 bases and J 1 base; bases outside gene matches: 7. CDR3 residues: CATSDPRQGLSNQPQHF. The CDR3 DNA sequence: TGTGCCACCAGTGATCCTAGACAGGGGCTGAGCAATCAGCCCCAGCATTTT.

The genes are TRBV15 and TRBJ2-5; D not resolved. This CDR3 has 14 amino acids. Germline lookup yields CDR1 LNHNV and CDR2 YYDKDF (reference sequence). Trimming took off 0 bases at V and 1 base at J, with 6 bases between the two ends. CDR3 coding DNA: TGTGCCACCAGCAGAGATAGTGTCCAAGAGACCCAGTACTTC. Its translation is CATSRDSVQETQYF.

The chain couples TRBV10-3 to TRBJ1-1, with 7 bases identical to TRBD1. Germline V gene data show CDR1 as ENHRY and CDR2 as SYGVKD. Unmatched junction bases numbered 14, after V lost 3 bases and J lost 7 bases. The CDR3 totals 16 residues. This CDR3 is CAISEIGRQGPSEAFF. The CDR3 nucleotides are TGTGCCATCAGTGAAATAGGGAGACAGGGACCTAGTGAAGCTTTCTTT.

The rearrangement links TRBV18 to TRBJ2-5; 8 bases are shared with TRBD1. V dropped 5 bases and J dropped 4; count of bases not matched to a gene: 3. Germline V gene lookup returns CDR1 KGHSH and CDR2 LQKENI. This CDR3 is built from 13 residues. The CDR3 nucleotides are TGTGCCAGCTCAAAACAGGGGGGAGAGACCCAGTACTTC. This encodes CASSKQGGETQYF.

V usage is TRBV6-1 and J usage is TRBJ2-7, with TRBD1 as a possible D gene (5 bases). The germline gives CDR1 MNHNS, CDR2 SASEGT. CDR3 size: 14 residues. With 1 base removed from V and 4 bases from J, the gap between germline ends came to 11 bases. The CDR3 region has the DNA TGTGCCAGCAGTGAAGGCAGGGCTTGGTACGAGCAGTACTTC. Translated: CASSEGRAWYEQYF.

The chain employs TRBV7-9 and TRBJ1-5; a weak D match, TRBD1 (5 bases). This CDR3 contains 17 residues. V lost 1 base to trimming and J lost 5 bases, with 18 bases between them. CDR1 and CDR2 (germline): SEHNR, FQNEAQ (reference sequence). The CDR3 nucleotides read TGTGCCAGCAGCTTAGGATTAAGGGCCCGGGGGGATCAGCCCCAGCATTTT. As protein: CASSLGLRARGDQPQHF.

CDR3 sequence: CATSVGAGGYTF. In DNA, the CDR3 is TGTGCCACCAGTGTGGGGGCAGGGGGCTACACCTTC. This chain uses TRBV24-1 with TRBJ1-2; D perhaps matches TRBD1 (6 bases). Germline assignment: CDR1 KGHDR and CDR2 SFDVKD. CDR3 length equals 12 residues. Trimming took 5 bases from V and 8 from J, leaving 11 bases between them.

The chain carries TRBV3-1 (or the pseudogene TRBV3-2) and TRBJ1-2, with 10 bases fitting TRBD1. After removal of 1 base from V and 3 bases from J, the junction contained 5 bases not matched to a gene. CDR3 length: 16 residues. The germline CDR1 and CDR2 sequences are LGHDT and YNNKEL (reference sequence). The CDR3 coding sequence is TGTGCCAGCAGCCAAGGACAGGGGGCCAGCCACTATGGCTACACCTTC. The encoded protein is CASSQGQGASHYGYTF.

The V call is TRBV6-1, the J call TRBJ2-1; 9 nucleotides line up with TRBD2. CDR3 length: 19 residues. Germline trimming cut 8 bases from V and 3 bases from J; bases unmatched to any gene: 20. Germline V gene sequence: CDR1 MNHNS, CDR2 SASEGT. CDR3 nucleotides: TGTGCCAGCCGTGCCTCCATTTCGATAGCGGGAGAAGGCTACAATGAGCAGTTCTTC. Translated, it gives CASRASISIAGEGYNEQFF.

The chain joins TRBV6-5 to TRBJ2-2, with D perhaps TRBD2 (7 bases). CDR1 MNHEY and CDR2 SVGAGI come from the germline V gene. The CDR3 totals 16 residues. Trimming took 2 bases from V and 9 from J, leaving 19 bases between them. In nucleotides, the CDR3 is TGTGCCAGCAGTTACGGGGGGGCGGGGGAACACCGGGAGCTGTTTTTT. This codes for CASSYGGAGEHRELFF.

The J gene is TRBJ2-5, the V gene TRBV19, with TRBD2 as a possible D gene (5 bases). CDR1 is LNHDA, CDR2 SQIVND, per germline (reference sequence). There are 14 residues in the CDR3. V was pared by 5 bases and J by 0 bases, with 10 bases between. Here the CDR3 DNA reads TGTGCCAGTAGTTCCCTCGGGAACCAAGAGACCCAGTACTTC. Translating gives CASSSLGNQETQYF.

The chain uses TRBV5-4 and TRBJ2-3; 11 bases align to TRBD1. CDR1 is SGHNT, CDR2 YYREEE, per germline (reference sequence). The V segment lost 4 bases and the J segment 3 bases; nucleotides outside the gene matches: 16. The CDR3 spans 19 residues. CDR3: CASSRSGTGGLGPTDTQYF. The CDR3 region has the DNA TGTGCCAGCAGCCGATCCGGGACAGGGGGATTAGGGCCAACAGATACGCAGTATTTT.

The chain uses TRBV6-4 and TRBJ1-5; tentative D call: TRBD1 (5 bases). The length of the CDR3 is 19 residues. Germline CDR1 and CDR2: MRHNA and SNTAGT. V shed 6 bases and J shed 11 bases, with 35 bases lying between them. The CDR3 DNA reads TGTGCCAGCAGCGACACGACACCAAAAGACAGACGACCGTCTCAATCCCAGCATTTT. Translating gives CASSDTTPKDRRPSQSQHF.

This sequence joins TRBV2 and TRBJ1-4; 10 bases align to TRBD1. Trimming took 6 bases from V and 4 from J; bases not matched to a gene: 5. Germline V gene lookup returns CDR1 SNHLY and CDR2 FYNNEI. This CDR3 contains 15 residues. CDR3 DNA: TGTGCCAGCAGGGGACAGGGGCTAAGTAATGAAAAACTGTTTTTT. Protein sequence: CASRGQGLSNEKLFF.